The following is a T cell receptor (beta chain) sequence with its context. Its antigen is unidentified. Clones were read by immunoSEQ multiplex PCR, and TCRdb kept only the in-frame ones, dropping some. The sample records around 6,200 clones, about 69% being singletons. Looked up from germline, CDR1 is MNHNS and CDR2 is SASEGT. This CDR3 comprises 15 residues. The V gene end was trimmed by 4 bases and the J gene end by 8 bases; junction bases not matched to a gene: 11. The data are from a study of chemoradiotherapy in HPV16-positive cancers. At the level of the study: Two HPV16-positive patients' cells yielded candidate HPV-specific clones and common motifs. The study, taken as a whole, reports: HPV-responsive T-cell expansion during chemoradiotherapy was linked to improved recurrence-free survival in HPV16-positive patients. Functional assays defining HPV-specific T cells used only a couple of HPV16-positive patients. During treatment, candidate HPV-specific clones and E7-related motifs expanded in tumor.

This chain joins TRBV6-1 and TRBJ1-2, with TRBD1 matching 9 bases. The sequencing used tumor tissue, collected from a patient who underwent chemoradiotherapy. This clonotype was obtained from a human donor with HPV-associated anogenital cancer. CDR3 in amino acids: CASSGGDREVGGYTF. CDR3 bases: TGTGCCAGCAGTGGAGGGGACAGGGAGGTGGGCGGCTACACCTTC.